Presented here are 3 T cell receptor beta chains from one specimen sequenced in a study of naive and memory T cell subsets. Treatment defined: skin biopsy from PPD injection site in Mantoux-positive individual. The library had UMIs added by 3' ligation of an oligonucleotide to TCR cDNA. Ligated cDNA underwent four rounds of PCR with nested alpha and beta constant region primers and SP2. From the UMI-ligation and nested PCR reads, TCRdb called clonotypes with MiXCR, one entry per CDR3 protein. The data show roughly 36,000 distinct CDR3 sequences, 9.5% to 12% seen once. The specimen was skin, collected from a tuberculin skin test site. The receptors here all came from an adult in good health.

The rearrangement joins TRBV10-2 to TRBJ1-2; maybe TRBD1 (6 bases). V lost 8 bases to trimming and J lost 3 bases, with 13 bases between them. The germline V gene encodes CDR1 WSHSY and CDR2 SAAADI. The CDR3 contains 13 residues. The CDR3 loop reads CASGQGRDYGYTF. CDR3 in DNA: TGCGCCAGCGGGCAGGGGCGGGACTATGGCTACACCTTC.

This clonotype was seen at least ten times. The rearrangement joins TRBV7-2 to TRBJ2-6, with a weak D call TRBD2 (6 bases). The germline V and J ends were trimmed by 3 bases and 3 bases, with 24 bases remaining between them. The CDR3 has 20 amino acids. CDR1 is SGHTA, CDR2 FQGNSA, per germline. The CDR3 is CASSLPLSMEGLGGANVLTF. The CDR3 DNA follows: TGTGCCAGCAGCTTGCCCCTTAGTATGGAGGGGCTAGGTGGGGCCAACGTCCTGACTTTC.

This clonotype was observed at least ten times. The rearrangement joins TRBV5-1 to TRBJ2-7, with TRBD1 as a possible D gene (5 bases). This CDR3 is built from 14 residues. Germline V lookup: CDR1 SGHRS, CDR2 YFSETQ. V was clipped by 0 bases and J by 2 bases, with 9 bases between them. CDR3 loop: CASSLGHRPYEQYF. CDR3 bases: TGCGCCAGCAGCTTGGGGCACAGGCCCTACGAGCAGTACTTC.